This TCR beta chain was observed in a study of T cells in localized non-small cell lung cancer (TCRdb year 2020). Background on the whole study: T cell repertoires of some 240 early-stage NSCLC patients were analyzed, with tumors being compared against uninvolved tumor-adjacent lungs. The cohort comprised 200 to 300 treatment-naïve NSCLC patients with resected, localized lung tumors. The mean age of the NSCLC patients was about 70 years, with 120 to 150 men and 85 to 110 women. On the study overall, not on this receptor specifically: Because multi-region tumor sequencing was not performed, intratumor heterogeneity could not be ruled out. Since the design was exploratory, TCR variables were selected using unadjusted p-values with no false-discovery rate correction. Of the top 100 tumor clones, a median of roughly 60 were detected in paired uninvolved adjacent lung; roughly 29 were also among that lung's top 100. Uninvolved tumor-adjacent lung showed the highest T cell clonality, higher than tumor, which suggests more focused antigenic responses in the uninvolved tumor-adjacent lung. Higher blood T cell density associated with longer overall survival, while higher adjacent-lung clonality associated with shorter survival.

The CDR3, from cysteine to phenylalanine, totals 17 residues. Of all the DNA, just the CDR3 is kept, 51 bases in frame from base 1. CDR1 is given as SGHTA and CDR2 as FQGNSA, both from the germline V gene. Trimming removed 7 bases from V and 0 bases from J, leaving 18 bases between the germline ends. The immunoSEQ Assay was used to sequence TCR beta CDR3 regions from DNA. From the authors' description of their analysis: To compute T cell density, TCR beta template counts were normalized to usable DNA, which was estimated by amplifying housekeeping genes. The preseqR package was used to estimate richness by extrapolating to 400,000 templates for PBMC samples and to 120,000 templates for tissue samples. Clonality was calculated as one minus Pielou's evenness. Tissue-enriched TCRs were identified through differential abundance testing performed on productive amino-acid clonotypes, with a minimum total count of 5 and an alpha of 0.1. The Jaccard Index and the Morisita Overlap Index were used to measure how much the repertoires overlapped between compartments. TCR beta CDR3s were clustered by GLIPH together with public tetramer-defined viral CDR3s, and at least three viral sequences plus V-gene enrichment were required for viral motifs. TCRdb holds this immuneACCESS table with in-frame rearrangements only. Some clones are missing; in checked studies, unresolved V genes explain under half, and the rest has no known cause. That table gives V, J and clone size, and the DNA gave D and trimming. The table for this sample lists about 92,000 clones; roughly 93% of them were counted only once. The biggest ten clones account for over 4% of the sample.

At diagnosis, peripheral blood, uninvolved tumor-adjacent lung and tumor were collected and were preserved as a mix of fresh-frozen and FFPE material. For TCR repertoire profiling, blood samples were analyzed in the form of peripheral blood mononuclear cells. This clone is a singleton in its sample. Its recognized antigen is unknown. Per-nucleotide qualities are absent, and no much larger clonotype sits a single base away. Sequenced here: PBMCs, sampled before any cancer treatment. The source of this sequence is a woman aged 40-70 years with stage II squamous cell lung carcinoma. The rearrangement combines TRBV7-2 with TRBJ1-4, and the D gene may be TRBD1, 5 bases matching. The nucleotide sequence reads as follows: TGTGCCAGCACCCAGCAGGGTATTGGGGCAACTAATGAAAAACTGTTTTTT. It is translated as CASTQQGIGATNEKLFF.